Listed below are T cell receptor beta chains from one sample, sequenced in a study of PD-1 blockade in classical Hodgkin lymphoma. TCRdb's copy holds only in-frame clones and misses some; the assay was immunoSEQ multiplex PCR. The sample carries more than 90,000 clones, 78% recorded once. This specimen consisted of peripheral blood mononuclear cells (PBMCs), obtained before the fourth cycle of nivolumab. The source is a human donor with classical Hodgkin lymphoma. CDR3s include the opening cysteine and the closing phenylalanine or tryptophan. Fields, in order: V gene, CDR3 length, D gene, J gene, clone size, CDR3 DNA, CDR3 protein. A D gene is named only where the DNA matches it firmly. Only part of the rows carry a size: once, few, many, or a class if the clone is expanded.

v_gene: TRBV2
len: 13
d_gene: TRBD1
j_gene: TRBJ1-4
abundance: NA
CDR3nt: TGTGCCAGCAGTGGACAGGGCTGGGGAAAACTGTTTTTT
CDR3aa: CASSGQGWGKLFF

v_gene: TRBV7-9
len: 15
d_gene: NA
j_gene: TRBJ2-5
abundance: few
CDR3nt: TGTGCCAGCAGCTCCCCGGGGCGGGCCGGGGAGACCCAGTACTTC
CDR3aa: CASSSPGRAGETQYF

v_gene: TRBV2
len: 14
d_gene: TRBD1
j_gene: TRBJ1-1
abundance: NA
CDR3nt: TGTGCCAGCAGTGTGAGGACAGGGAACACTGAAGCTTTCTTT
CDR3aa: CASSVRTGNTEAFF

v_gene: TRBV7-6
len: 17
d_gene: NA
j_gene: TRBJ2-7
abundance: NA
CDR3nt: TGTGCCAGCAGCTTAACCGCGGGCCAGTCCGTGGCCTACGAGCAGTACTTC
CDR3aa: CASSLTAGQSVAYEQYF

v_gene: TRBV11-2
len: 13
d_gene: NA
j_gene: TRBJ2-7
abundance: few
CDR3nt: TGTGCCAGCATCCGTTCACGTTCCTACGAGCAGTACTTC
CDR3aa: CASIRSRSYEQYF

v_gene: TRBV19
len: 15
d_gene: TRBD2
j_gene: TRBJ2-3
abundance: NA
CDR3nt: TGTGCCAGTAGAAAACTAGCGGGAAATGCAGATACGCAGTATTTT
CDR3aa: CASRKLAGNADTQYF

v_gene: TRBV9
len: 15
d_gene: TRBD2
j_gene: TRBJ2-7
abundance: few
CDR3nt: TGTGCCAGCAGCGTAGCTACGGGGGGGTTCTACGAGCAGTACTTC
CDR3aa: CASSVATGGFYEQYF

v_gene: TRBV18
len: 14
d_gene: NA
j_gene: TRBJ1-5
abundance: few
CDR3nt: TGTGCCAGCTCACCAGGGAATAGCAATCAGCCCCAGCATTTT
CDR3aa: CASSPGNSNQPQHF

v_gene: TRBV5-1
len: 13
d_gene: NA
j_gene: TRBJ1-1
abundance: NA
CDR3nt: TGCGCCAGCAGCTACAGTACAGGACAGGAAGCTTTCTTT
CDR3aa: CASSYSTGQEAFF

v_gene: TRBV28
len: 16
d_gene: NA
j_gene: TRBJ2-7
abundance: NA
CDR3nt: TGTGCCAGCAGTTTAACACAAGGGGCTGGGTCCTACGAGCAGTACTTC
CDR3aa: CASSLTQGAGSYEQYF

v_gene: TRBV19
len: 18
d_gene: NA
j_gene: TRBJ1-2
abundance: NA
CDR3nt: TGTGCCAGTAGTATAATTGTCAGTCGTCGGGGCTTTTTCTATGGCTACACCTTC
CDR3aa: CASSIIVSRRGFFYGYTF

v_gene: TRBV7-3
len: 13
d_gene: NA
j_gene: TRBJ1-1
abundance: NA
CDR3nt: TGTGCCAGCAGCGTCACGCCTAACACTGAAGCTTTCTTT
CDR3aa: CASSVTPNTEAFF

v_gene: TRBV7-3
len: 16
d_gene: NA
j_gene: TRBJ2-1
abundance: NA
CDR3nt: TGTGCCAGCAGCCGAATAGGTGGGGGGCGAAGCAATGAGCAGTTCTTC
CDR3aa: CASSRIGGGRSNEQFF

v_gene: TRBV27
len: 17
d_gene: NA
j_gene: TRBJ2-1
abundance: few
CDR3nt: TGTGCCAGCAGTTTATTACCCATAGGTGGGTATGGGAATGAGCAGTTCTTC
CDR3aa: CASSLLPIGGYGNEQFF

v_gene: TRBV28
len: 11
d_gene: NA
j_gene: TRBJ2-7
abundance: NA
CDR3nt: TGTGCCAGCATCGGGGGCTACGAGCAGTACTTC
CDR3aa: CASIGGYEQYF

v_gene: TRBV7-2
len: 16
d_gene: TRBD1
j_gene: TRBJ1-1
abundance: NA
CDR3nt: TGTGCCAGCAGCTTGAGCGGACGGGACAGGGGGACTGAAGCTTTCTTT
CDR3aa: CASSLSGRDRGTEAFF

v_gene: TRBV5-1
len: 18
d_gene: TRBD1
j_gene: TRBJ1-1
abundance: NA
CDR3nt: TGCGCCAGCAGCTTGAGAGGACACAACAGGGGGCTGAACACTGAAGCTTTCTTT
CDR3aa: CASSLRGHNRGLNTEAFF

v_gene: TRBV6-5
len: 14
d_gene: NA
j_gene: TRBJ1-2
abundance: once
CDR3nt: TGTGCCAGCAGTTTCCCCGGGAGCACGGGGGGCTACACCTTC
CDR3aa: CASSFPGSTGGYTF

v_gene: TRBV6-1
len: 15
d_gene: TRBD1
j_gene: TRBJ2-3
abundance: NA
CDR3nt: TGTGCCAGCAGAAGGGGGCACCCAGGCACAGATACGCAGTATTTT
CDR3aa: CASRRGHPGTDTQYF

v_gene: TRBV5-1
len: 13
d_gene: TRBD1
j_gene: TRBJ1-2
abundance: NA
CDR3nt: TGCGCCAGCAGCCTACAGGGGGCCTTTGGCTACACCTTC
CDR3aa: CASSLQGAFGYTF

v_gene: TRBV5-1
len: 13
d_gene: NA
j_gene: TRBJ2-5
abundance: NA
CDR3nt: TGCGCCAGCAGCTCGCAGGGAGGTGAGACCCAGTACTTC
CDR3aa: CASSSQGGETQYF

v_gene: TRBV19
len: 15
d_gene: NA
j_gene: TRBJ1-2
abundance: NA
CDR3nt: TGTGCCAGTAGCCCACCGGGACAATCCGTATATGGCTACACCTTC
CDR3aa: CASSPPGQSVYGYTF

v_gene: TRBV19
len: 15
d_gene: NA
j_gene: TRBJ1-2
abundance: once
CDR3nt: TGTGCCAGTAGGAGAGGGACTCACAATATTTATGGCTACACCTTC
CDR3aa: CASRRGTHNIYGYTF

v_gene: TRBV6-5
len: 16
d_gene: TRBD1
j_gene: TRBJ2-1
abundance: NA
CDR3nt: TGTGCCAGCAGTTACACAGGGGGCGGCCCCTACAATGAGCAGTTCTTC
CDR3aa: CASSYTGGGPYNEQFF

v_gene: TRBV7-9
len: 15
d_gene: NA
j_gene: TRBJ1-4
abundance: NA
CDR3nt: TGTGCCAGCAGCGTAAGGGGGTCGACTAATGAAAAACTGTTTTTT
CDR3aa: CASSVRGSTNEKLFF

v_gene: TRBV28
len: 14
d_gene: NA
j_gene: TRBJ2-2
abundance: NA
CDR3nt: TGTGCCAGCAGTTGGGGGGGCGTAACCGGGGAGCTGTTTTTT
CDR3aa: CASSWGGVTGELFF

v_gene: TRBV18
len: 19
d_gene: NA
j_gene: TRBJ2-2
abundance: NA
CDR3nt: TGTGCCAGCTCAGCAGGATCAGGGGGACTACTCGCGAACACCGGGGAGCTGTTTTTT
CDR3aa: CASSAGSGGLLANTGELFF

v_gene: TRBV28
len: 15
d_gene: NA
j_gene: TRBJ1-2
abundance: NA
CDR3nt: TGTGCCAGCAGTTTATACCAACGCCTGCCCTATGGCTACACCTTC
CDR3aa: CASSLYQRLPYGYTF

v_gene: TRBV25-1
len: 13
d_gene: NA
j_gene: TRBJ1-3
abundance: NA
CDR3nt: TGTGCCAGCAGTTTCGCAGGTTTGTCGACCATATATTTT
CDR3aa: CASSFAGLSTIYF

v_gene: TRBV6-5
len: 14
d_gene: NA
j_gene: TRBJ2-1
abundance: NA
CDR3nt: TGTGCCAGCACCTGGGGGCAGAATGGCAATGAGCAGTTCTTC
CDR3aa: CASTWGQNGNEQFF

v_gene: TRBV2
len: 14
d_gene: NA
j_gene: TRBJ2-2
abundance: NA
CDR3nt: TGTGCCAGCAGTGAAGTTGGCCTGAGCGGGGAGCTGTTTTTT
CDR3aa: CASSEVGLSGELFF

v_gene: TRBV29-1
len: 15
d_gene: NA
j_gene: TRBJ2-3
abundance: NA
CDR3nt: TGCAGCGTTGCGCAGGACCAATATAGCACAGATACGCAGTATTTT
CDR3aa: CSVAQDQYSTDTQYF

v_gene: TRBV25-1
len: 14
d_gene: TRBD2
j_gene: TRBJ2-7
abundance: NA
CDR3nt: TGTGCCAGCAAGAGGGGAGCGGGAGCCTACGAGCAGTACTTC
CDR3aa: CASKRGAGAYEQYF

v_gene: TRBV7-2
len: 19
d_gene: NA
j_gene: TRBJ2-7
abundance: NA
CDR3nt: TGTGCCAGCACCCTTATCCCCCTTTTGAACCCTTTACTTGGCTACGAGCAGTACTTC
CDR3aa: CASTLIPLLNPLLGYEQYF

v_gene: TRBV9
len: 16
d_gene: TRBD2
j_gene: TRBJ2-5
abundance: NA
CDR3nt: TGTGCCAGCAGCGTGACTAGCGGGAGGCAACAAGAGACCCAGTACTTC
CDR3aa: CASSVTSGRQQETQYF

v_gene: TRBV7-3
len: 14
d_gene: NA
j_gene: TRBJ2-1
abundance: NA
CDR3nt: TGTGCCAGCAGCCCAAGTCCGACCTACAATGAGCAGTTCTTC
CDR3aa: CASSPSPTYNEQFF

v_gene: TRBV28
len: 14
d_gene: TRBD2
j_gene: TRBJ2-7
abundance: NA
CDR3nt: TGTGCCAGCAGTTTATACCAGGGAGGGTACGAGCAGTACTTC
CDR3aa: CASSLYQGGYEQYF

v_gene: TRBV5-5
len: 17
d_gene: TRBD1
j_gene: TRBJ2-2
abundance: NA
CDR3nt: TGTGCCAGCAGCTTCGGGATTTACAGGGGGCCGACCGGGGAGCTGTTTTTT
CDR3aa: CASSFGIYRGPTGELFF

v_gene: TRBV6-5
len: 14
d_gene: NA
j_gene: TRBJ1-5
abundance: NA
CDR3nt: TGTGCCAGCAGTTACCTCCCGAGCAATCAGCCCCAGCATTTT
CDR3aa: CASSYLPSNQPQHF

v_gene: TRBV2
len: 14
d_gene: NA
j_gene: TRBJ2-7
abundance: NA
CDR3nt: TGTGCCAGCAGTGCATATCGGGACTCACACGAGCAGTACTTC
CDR3aa: CASSAYRDSHEQYF

v_gene: TRBV6-6
len: 14
d_gene: NA
j_gene: TRBJ2-7
abundance: NA
CDR3nt: TGTGCCAGCAATTATGGGGGAAACATCTACGAGCAGTACTTC
CDR3aa: CASNYGGNIYEQYF

v_gene: TRBV5-1
len: 14
d_gene: NA
j_gene: TRBJ1-1
abundance: few
CDR3nt: TGCGCCAGCAGCTTACTCAGCAGGGGCACTGAAGCTTTCTTT
CDR3aa: CASSLLSRGTEAFF

v_gene: TRBV7-6
len: 15
d_gene: NA
j_gene: TRBJ2-2
abundance: NA
CDR3nt: TGTGCCAGCAGCTTAGAGGGGGCGAACACCGGGGAGCTGTTTTTT
CDR3aa: CASSLEGANTGELFF

v_gene: TRBV7-8
len: 15
d_gene: TRBD1
j_gene: TRBJ2-7
abundance: NA
CDR3nt: TGTGCCAGCAGCTTACCACGGACAGGGGGCTACGAGCAGTACTTC
CDR3aa: CASSLPRTGGYEQYF

v_gene: TRBV28
len: 16
d_gene: NA
j_gene: TRBJ1-5
abundance: NA
CDR3nt: TGTGCCAGCAGCCGCGCCGGGACAACGGGTTCGCAGCCCCAGCATTTT
CDR3aa: CASSRAGTTGSQPQHF

v_gene: TRBV5-1
len: 15
d_gene: TRBD2
j_gene: TRBJ2-7
abundance: once
CDR3nt: TGCGCCAGCAGCTTGGGGGCTAGCGGGAGCTACGAGCAGTACTTC
CDR3aa: CASSLGASGSYEQYF

v_gene: TRBV5-1
len: 13
d_gene: TRBD1
j_gene: TRBJ1-1
abundance: once
CDR3nt: TGCGCCAGCAGGGGGGGACAGGACACTGAAGCTTTCTTT
CDR3aa: CASRGGQDTEAFF

v_gene: TRBV7-2
len: 14
d_gene: TRBD1
j_gene: TRBJ1-1
abundance: NA
CDR3nt: TGTGCCAGCAGCGCCGCACGACAGGGTCAACGAGCTTTCTTT
CDR3aa: CASSAARQGQRAFF

v_gene: TRBV6-5
len: 13
d_gene: NA
j_gene: TRBJ1-5
abundance: NA
CDR3nt: TGTGCCAGCAGTTACTCTCCTCGGGAGCCCCAGCATTTT
CDR3aa: CASSYSPREPQHF

v_gene: TRBV7-8
len: 15
d_gene: TRBD1
j_gene: TRBJ1-1
abundance: NA
CDR3nt: TGTGCCAGCAGCTTAGCCGGGACAGGGTTGACTGAAGCTTTCTTT
CDR3aa: CASSLAGTGLTEAFF